One and the same sample provided the 2 T cell receptor beta chains below, sequenced in a study of T cell repertoires in cytomegalovirus infection. Antigen specificity for these receptors is unknown. TCRdb itself ran the reads through MiXCR, one entry per CDR3 protein. The sample holds about 830,000 distinct CDR3 sequences, approximately 29% seen once. The source material was cultured CD8+ T cells from PBMCs, sampled from culture after CMV antigen stimulation. Receptors were obtained from a human donor in good health (CMV status not recorded). Some clones in this sample may be carry-over from other donors' samples.

V usage is TRBV20-1 and J usage is TRBJ1-5; D gene uncertain. In germline, CDR1 is DFQATT, CDR2 SNEGSKA (reference sequence). This CDR3 spans 14 amino acids. Between the trimmed V and J ends, which lost 0 bases and 0 bases, there was a span of 6 bases. CDR3: CSARDKDSNQPQHF. The CDR3 region has the DNA TGCAGTGCTAGAGATAAAGATAGCAATCAGCCCCAGCATTTT.

This clonotype turned up a few times. In nucleotides, the CDR3 is TGTGCCAGCAGTTTCCGGGCGCCCATTGCGGAGACCCAGTACTTC. Its protein is CASSFRAPIAETQYF. The J gene is TRBJ2-5, the V gene TRBV27; the D is unclear. CDR1 is MNHEY and CDR2 is SMNVEV in the germline V gene (reference sequence). The ends were cut back, 3 bases at V and 5 bases at J, with 16 bases in the middle. CDR3 length: 15 amino acids.